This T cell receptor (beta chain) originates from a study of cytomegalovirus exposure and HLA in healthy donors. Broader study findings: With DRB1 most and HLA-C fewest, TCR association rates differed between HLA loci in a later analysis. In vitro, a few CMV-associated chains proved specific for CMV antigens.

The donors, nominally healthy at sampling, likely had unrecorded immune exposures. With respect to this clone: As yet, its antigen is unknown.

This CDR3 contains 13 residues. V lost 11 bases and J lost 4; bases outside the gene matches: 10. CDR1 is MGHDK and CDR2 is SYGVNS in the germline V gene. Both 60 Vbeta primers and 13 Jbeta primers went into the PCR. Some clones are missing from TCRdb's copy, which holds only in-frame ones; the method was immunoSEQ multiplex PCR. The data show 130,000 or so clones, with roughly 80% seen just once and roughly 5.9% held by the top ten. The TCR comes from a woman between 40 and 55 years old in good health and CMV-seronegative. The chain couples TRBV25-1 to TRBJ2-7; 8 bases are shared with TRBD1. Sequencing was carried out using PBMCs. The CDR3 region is CASRTGWEYEQYF. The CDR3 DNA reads TGTGCCTCCCGGACAGGGTGGGAATACGAGCAGTACTTC.